This T cell receptor (beta chain) was identified during a study of cytomegalovirus exposure and HLA in healthy donors. Here immunoSEQ multiplex PCR was the method, and the copy in TCRdb shows in-frame clones only, minus some. The sample shows about 110,000 clones, roughly nine tenths of them seen only once. Trimming at V came to 3 bases and at J to 0 bases, leaving 6 bases not matched to a gene. Germline-derived CDR1 and CDR2 are SGHRS and YFSETQ. This CDR3 has 17 amino acids. The specimen was PBMCs. The sequence was collected from a woman aged 18 to 35 in good health and CMV-seronegative. This rearrangement joins TRBV5-1 to TRBJ2-6; 7 nucleotides line up with TRBD1. The CDR3 DNA reads as TGCGCCAGCAGCTACAGGGGATGGGCCTCTGGGGCCAACGTCCTGACTTTC. Encoded protein: CASSYRGWASGANVLTF. Looking up the rest from reference TRBV5-1 and TRBJ2-6 gives the full variable domain: KAGVTQTPRYLIKTRGQQVTLSCSPISGHRSVSWYQQTPGQGLQFLFEYFSETQRNKGNFPGRFSGRQFSNSRSEMNVSTLELGDSALYLCASSYRGWASGANVLTFGAGSRLTVL.